Sequencing of this T cell receptor (beta chain) was carried out in a study of beta chain features in type 1 diabetes. The study's findings and limits: Researchers could not determine here whether HLA type influences TCRB rearrangement. A potential PCR bias toward shorter templates would be equal in patient and control samples. At VDJ recombination sites, type 1 diabetes patients had fewer insertions and more deleted nucleotides.

The investigators reverse transcribed all of the isolated RNA, so they sequenced expressed TCRB transcripts. TCRdb keeps only in-frame clones here, not all; method: immunoSEQ multiplex PCR. The sample consists of around 300,000 clones, about 8% of them appearing once. This clone occurred many times. The antigen remains unidentified. Central memory, naive, regulatory and stem cell-like memory CD4+ cells were sorted by CD45RO/CCR7/CD25/CD127/CD95/CD27. The clonotype was recovered from a woman between 18 and 29 years old in good health. Sequencing was carried out using central memory CD4+ T cells from blood.

Written as DNA, the CDR3 is TGCGCCAGCAGCCCATGGTCAGGGGCCTACAATGAGCAGTTCTTC. It translates to CASSPWSGAYNEQFF. The rearrangement links TRBV23-1 to TRBJ2-1, with a tentative D call TRBD1 (6 bases). TRBV23-1 is annotated as an ORF whose role is uncertain. The germline V and J ends were trimmed by 6 bases and 2 bases, with 14 bases remaining between them. The CDR3 is 15 residues long.